These T cell receptor beta chains were read from a single sample in a study of blood T cells in healthy people across ages. TCRdb passed the 5' RACE reads through MiXCR, listing each CDR3 protein once. The table records hundreds of thousands of distinct CDR3 sequences, around a quarter of them present only once. In addition, the sample was reused for a study of T cells of mothers and their children.

The material sequenced was blood. The receptors derive from a boy between 10 and 17 years old in good health. Both conserved end residues are part of each CDR3.

TRBV3-1	TRBJ2-7	CASSQVAGLADSYEQYF
TRBV4-1	TRBJ2-7	CASSQVMGYEQYF
TRBV7-9	TRBJ2-7	CASSPPGDSEQYF
TRBV28	NA	CATETPGQHINEQFF
TRBV7-6	TRBJ1-2	CASSPFSTERNYGYTF
TRBV20-1	TRBJ1-1	CSASEGADTEAFF
TRBV28	TRBJ2-7	CASSLWTSGVYEQYF
TRBV20-1	TRBJ1-2	CSARDPLWDGYTF
TRBV4-1	TRBJ2-5	CASSQAGTGYQETQYF
TRBV6-6	TRBJ2-3	CASRRGGESDTQYF
TRBV6-1	TRBJ2-7	CASSQGQGRREQYF
TRBV7-3	TRBJ2-3	CASSLYGDLTTDTQYF
TRBV4-3	TRBJ2-1	CASSQDYSLNEQFF
TRBV12-3/TRBV12-4	TRBJ1-3	CASSDFGTRAGSGDTIYF
TRBV14	TRBJ2-1	CASSRRLGDNEQFF
TRBV2	TRBJ1-4	CANSEAYSEKLFF
TRBV19	TRBJ1-2	CASSPGTGINGYTF
TRBV6-1	TRBJ2-6	CASSEGFSGANVLTF
TRBV7-8	TRBJ2-4	CASNKGAGLAKNIQYF
TRBV7-9	TRBJ1-1	CASSLVGQAEAFF
TRBV20-1	TRBJ2-1	CSAPGLAGDLSYNEQFF
TRBV7-3	TRBJ2-1	CASSSKNGDEQFF
TRBV7-9	TRBJ2-5	CATHPGAVDQYF
TRBV6-2/TRBV6-3	TRBJ1-5	CASSSARASYSNQPQHF
TRBV20-1	TRBJ2-5	CSARDGEYQETQYF
TRBV7-9	TRBJ2-1	CASSRTPFNEQFF
TRBV28	NA	CASSPGTAVTYEQYF
TRBV29-1	TRBJ2-7	CSASSGFSYEQYF
TRBV29-1	TRBJ2-7	CSVGMGTPRGYEQYF
TRBV11-2	TRBJ2-1	CASSFLRAGIRYNEQFF
TRBV2	TRBJ2-1	CAIGAGYNEQFF
TRBV28	TRBJ1-2	CASSLWGGRGGYTF
TRBV20-1	TRBJ2-5	CSASPDSVQETQYF
TRBV28	NA	CASRGWTSGGSSYEQYF
TRBV4-2	TRBJ2-5	CASSQRRLAGEETQYF
TRBV3-1	TRBJ2-2	CASSQERFGTGELFF
TRBV4-3	TRBJ2-7	CASSQVTGLRPYEQYF
TRBV24-1	TRBJ2-7	CATRRPGAEQYF
TRBV12-3/TRBV12-4	TRBJ2-5	CASRPQGWQETQYF
TRBV29-1	TRBJ2-1	CSGIRGDEQFF
TRBV15	NA	CATSRSLGLGTHEQFF
TRBV9	TRBJ2-5	CASSVGDGTQETQYF
TRBV6-1	TRBJ1-2	CASSGHTGDYGYTF
TRBV7-9	TRBJ2-5	CASMGYKETQYF
TRBV12-3/TRBV12-4	NA	CASTARGRNEQFF
TRBV6-5	TRBJ2-5	CASSYHTGTTEETQYF
TRBV14	TRBJ2-1	CASSRGTPVYNEQFF
TRBV27	TRBJ1-6	CASSFIGNSPLHF
TRBV7-9	TRBJ1-1	CASSSQGRTEAFF
TRBV4-2	NA	CASSQDSSASYNEQFF
TRBV5-5	TRBJ2-5	CASSGLLAGLQETQYF
TRBV27	TRBJ2-7	CASSLQGRGEQYF
TRBV7-9	TRBJ2-1	CASSSPPSGRERDEQFF
TRBV29-1	TRBJ1-2	CSVHRPGTGNGYTF
TRBV27	TRBJ2-7	CASSYGTLYEQYF